Listed below are T cell receptor beta chains from one sample, sequenced in a study of T cell responses to AZD1222 COVID-19 vaccine. Clones were read by immunoSEQ multiplex PCR, and TCRdb kept only the in-frame ones, dropping some. This sample has 130,000 or so clones; just over 85% occur once, and the top ten carry approximately 12%. The specimen was peripheral blood, collected on day 0 of AZD1222 vaccination. All receptors come from an adult in good health. The CDR3 runs from the conserved cysteine through the conserved F or W. The D gene is left open where the match is weak. Expanded clones get a size class; other rows say once, few or many, or leave the size out.

15,TRBV24-1,TRBJ1-5,TRBD1,NA,CATSDPDRGNQPQHF,TGTGCCACCAGTGATCCCGACAGGGGAAATCAGCCCCAGCATTTT
20,TRBV6-6,TRBJ2-3,TRBD2,NA,CASSQVGAPGLAAGKNTQYF,TGTGCCAGCAGCCAGGTGGGGGCTCCGGGACTAGCGGCGGGAAAGAATACGCAGTATTTT
13,TRBV19,TRBJ1-2,TRBD1,NA,CARVPGQAGGYTF,TGTGCCAGAGTCCCGGGACAGGCTGGTGGCTACACCTTC
14,TRBV5-1,TRBJ1-2,TRBD1,NA,CASSVRDRDYGYTF,TGCGCCAGCAGCGTGAGGGACAGGGACTATGGCTACACCTTC
15,TRBV5-1,TRBJ1-4,NA,large,CASSPWGATNEKLFF,TGCGCCAGCAGCCCCTGGGGGGCAACTAATGAAAAACTGTTTTTT
14,TRBV6-5,TRBJ2-5,NA,NA,CASRSGVGGETQYF,TGTGCCAGCAGGTCCGGGGTGGGCGGGGAGACCCAGTACTTC
16,TRBV28,TRBJ1-2,TRBD1,NA,CASSREDRVGNYGYTF,TGTGCCAGCAGTCGAGAGGACAGGGTGGGTAACTATGGCTACACCTTC
11,TRBV20-1,TRBJ2-7,TRBD1,NA,CSASIPGQEYF,TGCAGTGCCAGCATACCGGGACAGGAGTACTTC
15,TRBV9,TRBJ1-3,TRBD1,few,CASSVTGGSGNTIYF,TGTGCCAGCAGCGTTACAGGGGGCAGTGGAAACACCATATATTTT
13,TRBV5-1,TRBJ2-1,NA,once,CASSSQSIGQQFF,TGCGCCAGCAGCTCCCAGTCGATCGGGCAGCAGTTCTTC
14,TRBV18,TRBJ2-1,NA,once,CASSPQTGEDEQFF,TGTGCCAGCTCACCACAAACAGGGGAGGATGAGCAGTTCTTC
16,TRBV7-3,TRBJ1-1,NA,NA,CASSPGGGFMNTEAFF,TGTGCCAGCAGCCCTGGGGGAGGGTTTATGAACACTGAAGCTTTCTTT
12,TRBV11-2,TRBJ2-3,NA,NA,CASSLSEDTQYF,TGTGCCAGCAGCTTATCTGAGGATACGCAGTATTTT
13,TRBV29-1,TRBJ2-1,TRBD2,NA,CSVDYSGGIEQFF,TGCAGCGTTGATTATAGCGGGGGGATTGAGCAGTTCTTC
16,TRBV6-2/TRBV6-3,TRBJ1-1,TRBD1,NA,CASSPTGLVMNTEAFF,TGTGCCAGCAGCCCGACAGGGCTCGTTATGAACACTGAAGCTTTCTTT
13,TRBV12-3/TRBV12-4,TRBJ1-6,NA,NA,CASSLGPSTPLHF,TGTGCCAGCAGTTTAGGGCCCTCGACACCCCTCCACTTT
12,TRBV29-1,TRBJ2-7,NA,NA,CSVEDAGPEQYF,TGCAGCGTTGAAGATGCGGGACCCGAGCAGTACTTC
13,TRBV19,TRBJ1-1,NA,NA,CASSIAGRTEAFF,TGTGCCAGTAGTATTGCAGGACGCACTGAAGCTTTCTTT
14,TRBV29-1,TRBJ2-2,TRBD1,once,CSGRQGARSGELFF,TGCAGCGGGCGACAGGGGGCGAGGTCCGGGGAGCTGTTTTTT
12,TRBV30,TRBJ1-1,TRBD1,NA,CAWSYRGTEAFF,TGTGCCTGGAGCTACAGGGGGACTGAAGCTTTCTTT
18,TRBV7-3,TRBJ2-5,TRBD2,NA,CASSEKPPRLARQETQYF,TGTGCCAGCAGCGAGAAACCCCCTCGACTAGCGCGGCAAGAGACCCAGTACTTC
13,TRBV19,TRBJ2-5,TRBD1,NA,CASSITGGETQYF,TGTGCCAGTAGTATAACAGGGGGAGAGACCCAGTACTTC
15,TRBV5-5,TRBJ2-3,TRBD2,few,CASSLAGLVTDTQYF,TGTGCCAGCAGCTTGGCCGGACTAGTTACAGATACGCAGTATTTT
15,TRBV6-5,TRBJ1-1,NA,once,CASIQGGGVSTEAFF,TGTGCCAGCATACAGGGCGGGGGGGTAAGCACTGAAGCTTTCTTT
15,TRBV5-5,TRBJ1-2,TRBD1,NA,CASSRTGQGRYGYTF,TGTGCCAGCAGCCGTACCGGACAGGGCCGCTATGGCTACACCTTC
15,TRBV5-1,TRBJ2-1,TRBD2,NA,CASSVSGRVYNEQFF,TGCGCCAGCAGCGTTAGCGGGAGGGTTTACAATGAGCAGTTCTTC
18,TRBV7-2,TRBJ2-5,TRBD2,NA,CASSLRPGITGGEETQYF,TGTGCCAGCAGCTTGCGCCCCGGGATAACGGGAGGGGAAGAGACCCAGTACTTC
13,TRBV6-5,TRBJ1-1,NA,once,CASSYSWGTEAFF,TGTGCCAGCAGTTACTCATGGGGGACTGAAGCTTTCTTT
13,TRBV4-3,TRBJ1-1,NA,NA,CASSQDPRTEAFF,TGCGCCAGCAGCCAAGATCCCAGGACAGAAGCTTTCTTT
13,TRBV30,TRBJ2-2,NA,NA,CAWSVNGAGELFF,TGTGCCTGGAGTGTCAACGGGGCCGGGGAGCTGTTTTTT
16,TRBV19,TRBJ1-5,TRBD1,NA,CASTPRGTGGNQPQHF,TGTGCCAGTACCCCACGAGGAACAGGGGGCAATCAGCCCCAGCATTTT
13,TRBV5-6,TRBJ2-7,NA,NA,CASRLTATYEQYF,TGTGCCAGCAGACTGACAGCGACCTACGAGCAGTACTTC